These 6 T cell receptor beta chains share one sample of origin, sequenced in a study of cytomegalovirus exposure and HLA in healthy donors. The PCR had 60 Vbeta and 13 Jbeta primers. Data came from immunoSEQ multiplex PCR; TCRdb stores just in-frame clones and leaves some out. This sample yields 280,000 or so clones, of which over 85% are seen a single time; less than 2.5% belongs to the top ten. The material sequenced was PBMCs. Source of these receptors: a woman younger than 30 in good health and CMV-seronegative.

The gene calls are TRBV2 and TRBJ2-2; tentative D call: TRBD1 (5 bases). Looked up from germline, CDR1 is SNHLY and CDR2 is FYNNEI. The CDR3 is 14 amino acids. The V end lost 6 bases, the J end lost 5 bases, and 13 bases lay between the germline ends. CDR3 sequence: CASRLTVGTGELFF. The CDR3, as DNA: TGTGCCAGCAGGCTGACAGTTGGTACCGGGGAGCTGTTTTTT. The full variable domain, rest sourced from reference TRBV2 and TRBJ2-2, is EPEVTQTPSHQVTQMGQEVILRCVPISNHLYFYWYRQILGQKVEFLVSFYNNEISEKSEIFDDQFSVERPDGSNFTLKIRSTKLEDSAMYFCASRLTVGTGELFFGEGSRLTVL.

The V and J genes are TRBV15 and TRBJ1-5; a weak D match, TRBD1 (5 bases). Trimming removed 1 base at V and 0 bases at J, with 13 bases between. In germline, CDR1 is LNHNV, CDR2 YYDKDF (reference sequence). This CDR3 comprises 17 residues. The CDR3 protein is CATSRGEGATSNQPQHF. The DNA of the CDR3 is TGTGCCACCAGCAGAGGGGAAGGGGCAACTAGCAATCAGCCCCAGCATTTT.

The chain links TRBV5-6 to TRBJ1-1; D possibly corresponds to TRBD1 (5 bases). CDR3 length equals 15 residues. Trimming pared 4 bases from V and 4 bases from J, leaving 17 bases between. Germline loops: CDR1 SGHDT, CDR2 YYEEEE. CDR3 bases: TGTGCCAGCAGCCCGTATCCGTTAACAGGCACTGAAGCTTTCTTT. Encoded protein: CASSPYPLTGTEAFF.

This chain connects TRBV6-5 to TRBJ1-2; D gene uncertain. The V and J ends lost 8 bases and 2 bases respectively, with 6 bases between them. The CDR3 sequence is 11 residues long. In germline, CDR1 is MNHEY, CDR2 SVGAGI. The CDR3 DNA sequence: TGTGCCAGCTTTGGCAACTATGGCTACACCTTC. Protein sequence: CASFGNYGYTF.

The chain links TRBV7-9 to TRBJ2-1, with D uncertain. Per germline, CDR1 SEHNR and CDR2 FQNEAQ (reference sequence). With 1 base removed from V and 10 bases from J, the gap between germline ends came to 14 bases. CDR3 size: 14 residues. The CDR3 DNA sequence: TGTGCCAGCAGCTTAGTTAGCCTGACCTCCGAGCAGTTCTTC. Translation: CASSLVSLTSEQFF.

The chain couples TRBV5-6 to TRBJ1-5; TRBD1 matches 7 bases. The germline V gene encodes CDR1 SGHDT and CDR2 YYEEEE. V lost 0 bases, J lost 2 bases, and 2 bases stayed unmatched. There are 15 residues in the CDR3. The chain's CDR3 is CASSLDRGGNQPQHF. CDR3 nucleotides: TGTGCCAGCAGCTTGGACAGGGGTGGCAATCAGCCCCAGCATTTT.